This T cell receptor (beta chain) was sequenced for a study of shared clonotypes between healthy human individuals. Data came from immunoSEQ multiplex PCR; TCRdb stores just in-frame clones and leaves some out. The sample consists of fewer than 1.8 million clones, less than 99% of them appearing once. Per the germline V gene, CDR1 is SGHTA and CDR2 is FQGNSA. CDR3 size: 13 residues. V was pared by 4 bases and J by 5 bases, with 3 bases of the junction left unmatched. The rearrangement uses TRBV7-2 and TRBJ2-5; TRBD2 aligns across 8 bases. The sequence was obtained from a man under 40 in good health. The sequenced sample was naive CD4+ T cells sorted from blood. Indicated subset: CD45RA+ positively selected. The CDR3 DNA sequence: TGTGCCAGCAGCTCCTCGGGGGGGGAGACCCAGTACTTC. The encoded protein is CASSSSGGETQYF.